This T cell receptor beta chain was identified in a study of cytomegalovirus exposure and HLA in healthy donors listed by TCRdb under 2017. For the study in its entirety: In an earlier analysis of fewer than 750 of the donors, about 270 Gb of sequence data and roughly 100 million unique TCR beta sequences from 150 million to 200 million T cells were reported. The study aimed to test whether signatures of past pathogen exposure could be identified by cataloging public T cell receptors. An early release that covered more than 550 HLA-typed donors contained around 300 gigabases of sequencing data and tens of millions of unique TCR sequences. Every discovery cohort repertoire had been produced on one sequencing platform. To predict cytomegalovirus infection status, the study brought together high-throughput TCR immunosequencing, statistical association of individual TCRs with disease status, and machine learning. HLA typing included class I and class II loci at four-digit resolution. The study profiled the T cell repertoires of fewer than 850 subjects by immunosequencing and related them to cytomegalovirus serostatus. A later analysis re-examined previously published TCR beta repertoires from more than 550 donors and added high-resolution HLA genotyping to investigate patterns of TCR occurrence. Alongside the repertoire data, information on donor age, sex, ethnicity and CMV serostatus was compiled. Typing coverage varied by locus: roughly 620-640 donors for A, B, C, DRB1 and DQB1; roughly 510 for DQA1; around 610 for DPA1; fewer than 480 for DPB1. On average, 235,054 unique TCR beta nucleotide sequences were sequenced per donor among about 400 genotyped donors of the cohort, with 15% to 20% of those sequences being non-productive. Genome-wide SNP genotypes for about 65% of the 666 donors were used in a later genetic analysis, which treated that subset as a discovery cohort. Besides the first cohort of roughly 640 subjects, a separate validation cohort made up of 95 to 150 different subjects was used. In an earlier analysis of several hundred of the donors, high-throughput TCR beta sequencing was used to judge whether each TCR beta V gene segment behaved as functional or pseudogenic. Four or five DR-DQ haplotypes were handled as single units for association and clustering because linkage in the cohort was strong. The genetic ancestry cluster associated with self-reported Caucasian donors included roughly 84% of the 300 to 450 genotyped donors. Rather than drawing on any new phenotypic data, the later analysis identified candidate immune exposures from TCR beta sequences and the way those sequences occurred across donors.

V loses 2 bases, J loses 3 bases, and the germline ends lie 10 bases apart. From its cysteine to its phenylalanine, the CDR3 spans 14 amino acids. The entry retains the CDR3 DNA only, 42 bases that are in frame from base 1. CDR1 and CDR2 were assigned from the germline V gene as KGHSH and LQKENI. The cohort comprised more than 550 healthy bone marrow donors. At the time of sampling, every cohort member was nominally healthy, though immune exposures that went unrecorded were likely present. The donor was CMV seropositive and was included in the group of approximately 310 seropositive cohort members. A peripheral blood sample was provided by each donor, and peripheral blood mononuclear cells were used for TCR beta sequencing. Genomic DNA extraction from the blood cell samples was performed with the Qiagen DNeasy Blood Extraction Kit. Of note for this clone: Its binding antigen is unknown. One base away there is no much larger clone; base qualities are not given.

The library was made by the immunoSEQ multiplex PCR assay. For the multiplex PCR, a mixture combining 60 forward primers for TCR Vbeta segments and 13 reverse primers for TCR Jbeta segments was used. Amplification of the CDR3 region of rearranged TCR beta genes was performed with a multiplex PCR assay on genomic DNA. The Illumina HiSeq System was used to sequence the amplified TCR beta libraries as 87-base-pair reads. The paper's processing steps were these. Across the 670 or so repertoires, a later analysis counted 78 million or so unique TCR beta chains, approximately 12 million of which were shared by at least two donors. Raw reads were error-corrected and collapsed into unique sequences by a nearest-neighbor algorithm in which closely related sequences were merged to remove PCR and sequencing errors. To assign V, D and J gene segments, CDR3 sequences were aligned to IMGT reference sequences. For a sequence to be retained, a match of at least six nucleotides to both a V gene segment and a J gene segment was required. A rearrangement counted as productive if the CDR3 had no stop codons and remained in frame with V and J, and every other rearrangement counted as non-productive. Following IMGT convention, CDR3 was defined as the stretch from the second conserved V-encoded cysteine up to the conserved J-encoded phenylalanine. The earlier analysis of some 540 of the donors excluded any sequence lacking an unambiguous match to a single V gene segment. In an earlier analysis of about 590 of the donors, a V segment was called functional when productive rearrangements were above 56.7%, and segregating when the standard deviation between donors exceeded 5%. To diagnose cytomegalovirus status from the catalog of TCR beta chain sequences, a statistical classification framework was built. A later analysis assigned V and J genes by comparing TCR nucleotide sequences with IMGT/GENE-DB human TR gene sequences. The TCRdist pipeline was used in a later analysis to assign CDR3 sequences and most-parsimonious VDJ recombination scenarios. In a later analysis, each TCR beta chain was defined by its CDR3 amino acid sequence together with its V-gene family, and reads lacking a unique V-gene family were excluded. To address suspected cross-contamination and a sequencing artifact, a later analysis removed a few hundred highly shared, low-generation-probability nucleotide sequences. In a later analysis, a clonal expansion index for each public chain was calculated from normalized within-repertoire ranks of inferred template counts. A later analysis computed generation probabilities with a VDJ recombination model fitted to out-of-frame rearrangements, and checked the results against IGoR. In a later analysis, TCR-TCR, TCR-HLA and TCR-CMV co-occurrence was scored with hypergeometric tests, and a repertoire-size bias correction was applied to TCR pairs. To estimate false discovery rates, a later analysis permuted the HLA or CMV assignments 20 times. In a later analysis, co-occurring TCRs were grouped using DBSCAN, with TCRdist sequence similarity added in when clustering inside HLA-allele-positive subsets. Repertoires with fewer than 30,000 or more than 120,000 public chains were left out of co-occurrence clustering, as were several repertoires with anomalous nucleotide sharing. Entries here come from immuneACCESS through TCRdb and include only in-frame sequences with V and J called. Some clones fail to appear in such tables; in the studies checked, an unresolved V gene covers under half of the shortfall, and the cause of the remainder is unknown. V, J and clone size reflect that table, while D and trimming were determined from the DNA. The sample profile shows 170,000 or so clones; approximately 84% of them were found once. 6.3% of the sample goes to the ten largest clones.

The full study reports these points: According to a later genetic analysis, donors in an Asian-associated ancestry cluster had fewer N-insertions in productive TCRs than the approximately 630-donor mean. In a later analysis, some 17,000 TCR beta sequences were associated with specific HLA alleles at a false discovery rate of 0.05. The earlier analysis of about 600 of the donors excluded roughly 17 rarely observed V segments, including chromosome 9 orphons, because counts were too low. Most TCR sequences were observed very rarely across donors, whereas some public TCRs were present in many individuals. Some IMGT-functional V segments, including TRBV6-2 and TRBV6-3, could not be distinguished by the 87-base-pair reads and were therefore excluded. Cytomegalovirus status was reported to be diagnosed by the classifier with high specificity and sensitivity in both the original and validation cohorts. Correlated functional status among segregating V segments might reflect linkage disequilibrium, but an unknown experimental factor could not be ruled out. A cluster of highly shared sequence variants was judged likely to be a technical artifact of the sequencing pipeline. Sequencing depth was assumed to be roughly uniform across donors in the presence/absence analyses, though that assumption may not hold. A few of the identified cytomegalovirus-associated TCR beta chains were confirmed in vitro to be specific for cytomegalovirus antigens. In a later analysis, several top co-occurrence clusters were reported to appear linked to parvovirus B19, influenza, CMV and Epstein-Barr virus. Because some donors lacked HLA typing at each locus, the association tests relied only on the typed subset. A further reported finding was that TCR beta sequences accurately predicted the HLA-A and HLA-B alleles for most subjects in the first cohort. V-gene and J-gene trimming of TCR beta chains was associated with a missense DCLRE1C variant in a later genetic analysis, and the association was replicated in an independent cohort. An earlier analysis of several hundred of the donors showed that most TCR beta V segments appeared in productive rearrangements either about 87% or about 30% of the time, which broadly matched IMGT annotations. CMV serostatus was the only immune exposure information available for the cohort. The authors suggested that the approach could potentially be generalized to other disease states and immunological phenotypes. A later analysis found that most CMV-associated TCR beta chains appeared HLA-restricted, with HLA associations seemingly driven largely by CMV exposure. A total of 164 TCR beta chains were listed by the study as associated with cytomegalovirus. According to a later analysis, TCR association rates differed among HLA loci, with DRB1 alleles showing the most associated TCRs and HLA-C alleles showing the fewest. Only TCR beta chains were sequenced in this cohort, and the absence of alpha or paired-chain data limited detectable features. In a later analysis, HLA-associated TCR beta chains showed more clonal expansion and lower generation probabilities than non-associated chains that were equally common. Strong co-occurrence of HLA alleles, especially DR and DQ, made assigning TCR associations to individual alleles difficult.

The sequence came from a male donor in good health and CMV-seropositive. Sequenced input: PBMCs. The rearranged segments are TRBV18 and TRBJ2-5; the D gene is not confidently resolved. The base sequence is TGTGCCAGCTCACCAGTCGGGTGGGAAGAGACCCAGTACTTC. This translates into CASSPVGWEETQYF.